This TCR beta chain originates from a study of blood T cell repertoires in COVID-19. The wider study: Collection of acute and convalescent COVID-19 samples took place in the United States, Italy and Spain. T cells, B-cell-depleted T cells, or PBMCs provided the cDNA or gDNA that served as material.

J was trimmed by 4 bases and V by 0 bases; bases with no gene match: 2. The germline V gene encodes CDR1 MGHRA and CDR2 YSYEKL. CDR3 size: 16 residues. Original processing notes: Amplified reference gene primers provided the basis for estimating nucleated cell counts. The table came from immunoSEQ multiplex PCR; TCRdb's copy has only in-frame clones and leaves some out. V and J calls and clone size follow that table, whereas D and trimming were derived from the DNA. The sample carries approximately 68,000 clones, about 89% recorded once. The source is a woman aged 60 to 75 with acute or convalescent COVID-19. What was sequenced was peripheral blood. The gene calls are TRBV4-1 and TRBJ2-2; 10 bases are a match to TRBD1. The DNA for the CDR3 is TGCGCCAGCAGCCAAGAGACAGGGGGCTTCACCGGGGAGCTGTTTTTT. Amino acids: CASSQETGGFTGELFF.